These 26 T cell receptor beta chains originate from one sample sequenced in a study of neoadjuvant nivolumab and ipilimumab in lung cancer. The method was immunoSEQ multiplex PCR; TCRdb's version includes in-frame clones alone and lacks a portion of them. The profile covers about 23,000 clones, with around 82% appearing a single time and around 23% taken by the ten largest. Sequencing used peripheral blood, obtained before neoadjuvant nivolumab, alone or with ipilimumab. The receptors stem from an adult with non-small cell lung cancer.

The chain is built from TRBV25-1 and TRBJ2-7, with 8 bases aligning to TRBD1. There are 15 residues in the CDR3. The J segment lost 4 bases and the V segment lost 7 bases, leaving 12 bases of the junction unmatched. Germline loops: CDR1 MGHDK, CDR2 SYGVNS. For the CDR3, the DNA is TGTGCCAGCATCCCAACGGGCAGGGGGCGGTACGAGCAGTACTTC. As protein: CASIPTGRGRYEQYF.

The CDR3, as DNA: TGCAGCGTTGAAGATCTGGATGGCTACACCTTC. Translating it yields CSVEDLDGYTF. The chain joins TRBV29-1 to TRBJ1-2; no clear D. The CDR3 contains 11 residues. Trimming took 0 bases from V and 6 from J, leaving 5 bases between them. Germline lookup yields CDR1 SQVTM and CDR2 ANQGSEA.

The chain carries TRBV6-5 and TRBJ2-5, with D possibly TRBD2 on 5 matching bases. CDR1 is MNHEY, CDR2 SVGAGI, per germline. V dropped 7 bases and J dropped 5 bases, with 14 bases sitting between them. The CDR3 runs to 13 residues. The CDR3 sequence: CASTHPGGETQYF. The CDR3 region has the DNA TGTGCCAGCACCCATCCCGGCGGGGAGACCCAGTACTTC.

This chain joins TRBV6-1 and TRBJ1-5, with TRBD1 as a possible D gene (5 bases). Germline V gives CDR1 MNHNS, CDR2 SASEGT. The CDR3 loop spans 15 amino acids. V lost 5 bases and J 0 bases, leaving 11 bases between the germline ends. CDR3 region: CASSPGTDSNQPQHF. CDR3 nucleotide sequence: TGTGCCAGCAGTCCCGGGACTGATAGCAATCAGCCCCAGCATTTT.

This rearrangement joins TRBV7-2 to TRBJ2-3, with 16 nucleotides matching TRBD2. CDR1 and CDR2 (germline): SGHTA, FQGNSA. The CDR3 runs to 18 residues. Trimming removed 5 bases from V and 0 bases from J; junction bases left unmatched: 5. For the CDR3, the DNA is TGTGCCAGCAGCCTGGGACTAGCGGGAGGGGAAAGCACAGATACGCAGTATTTT. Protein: CASSLGLAGGESTDTQYF.

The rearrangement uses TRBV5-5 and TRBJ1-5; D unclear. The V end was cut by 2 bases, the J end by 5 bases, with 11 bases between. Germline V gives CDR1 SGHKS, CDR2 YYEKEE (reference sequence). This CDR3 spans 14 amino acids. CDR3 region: CASSFWVNDQPQHF. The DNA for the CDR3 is TGTGCCAGCAGCTTTTGGGTGAATGATCAGCCCCAGCATTTT.

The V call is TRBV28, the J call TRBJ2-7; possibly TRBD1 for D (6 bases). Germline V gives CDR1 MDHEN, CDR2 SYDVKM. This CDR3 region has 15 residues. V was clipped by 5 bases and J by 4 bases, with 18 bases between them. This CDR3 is CASSNPGHLRYEQYF. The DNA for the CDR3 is TGTGCCAGCAGTAATCCGGGACACCTCCGATACGAGCAGTACTTC.

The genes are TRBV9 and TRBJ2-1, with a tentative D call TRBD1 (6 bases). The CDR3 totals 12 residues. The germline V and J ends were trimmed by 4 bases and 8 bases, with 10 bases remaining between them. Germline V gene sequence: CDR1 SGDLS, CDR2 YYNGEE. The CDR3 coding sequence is TGTGCCAGCAGCCCACAGGGTTATGAGCAGTTCTTC. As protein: CASSPQGYEQFF.

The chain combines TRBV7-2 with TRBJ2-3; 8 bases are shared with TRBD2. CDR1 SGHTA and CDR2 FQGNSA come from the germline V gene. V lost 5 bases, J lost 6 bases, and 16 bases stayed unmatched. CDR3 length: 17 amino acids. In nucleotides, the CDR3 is TGTGCCAGCAGCCCGCCCGGACTAGCCGGAGCAGGGGATACGCAGTATTTT. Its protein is CASSPPGLAGAGDTQYF. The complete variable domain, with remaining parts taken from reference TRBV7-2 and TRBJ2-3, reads GAGVSQSPSNKVTEKGKDVELRCDPISGHTALYWYRQSLGQGLEFLIYFQGNSAPDKSGLPSDRFSAERTGGSVSTLTIQRTQQEDSAVYLCASSPPGLAGAGDTQYFGPGTRLTVL.

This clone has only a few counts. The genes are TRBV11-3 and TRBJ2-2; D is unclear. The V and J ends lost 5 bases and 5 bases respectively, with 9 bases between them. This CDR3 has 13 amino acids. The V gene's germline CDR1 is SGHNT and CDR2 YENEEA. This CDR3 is CASSRTRTGELFF. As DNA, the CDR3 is TGTGCCAGCAGCCGCACAAGGACCGGGGAGCTGTTTTTT.

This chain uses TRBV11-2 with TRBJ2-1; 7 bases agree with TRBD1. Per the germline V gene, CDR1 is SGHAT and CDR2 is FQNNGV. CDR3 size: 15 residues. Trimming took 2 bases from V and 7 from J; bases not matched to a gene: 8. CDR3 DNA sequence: TGTGCCAGCAGCTTATCAGGACAGGATTATAATGAGCAGTTCTTC. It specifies CASSLSGQDYNEQFF.

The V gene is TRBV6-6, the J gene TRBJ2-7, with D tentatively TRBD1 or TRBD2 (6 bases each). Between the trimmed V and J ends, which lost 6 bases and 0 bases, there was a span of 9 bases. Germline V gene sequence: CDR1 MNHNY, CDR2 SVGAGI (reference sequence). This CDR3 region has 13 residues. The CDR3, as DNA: TGTGCCAGCAGGAGGGGGGCCTCCTACGAGCAGTACTTC. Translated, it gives CASRRGASYEQYF.

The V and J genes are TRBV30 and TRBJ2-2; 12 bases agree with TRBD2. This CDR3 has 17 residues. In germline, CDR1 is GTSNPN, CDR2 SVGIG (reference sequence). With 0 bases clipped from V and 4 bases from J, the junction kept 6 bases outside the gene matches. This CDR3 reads CAWSVWSSGRVTGELFF. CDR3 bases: TGTGCCTGGAGTGTATGGTCTAGCGGGAGGGTCACCGGGGAGCTGTTTTTT.

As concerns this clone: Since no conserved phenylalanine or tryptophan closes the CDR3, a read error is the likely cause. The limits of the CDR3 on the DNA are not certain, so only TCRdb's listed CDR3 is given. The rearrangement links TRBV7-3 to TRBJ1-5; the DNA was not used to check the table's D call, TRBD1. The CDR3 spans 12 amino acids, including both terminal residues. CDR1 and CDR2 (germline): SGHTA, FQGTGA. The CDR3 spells CASPLPGHFYVA.

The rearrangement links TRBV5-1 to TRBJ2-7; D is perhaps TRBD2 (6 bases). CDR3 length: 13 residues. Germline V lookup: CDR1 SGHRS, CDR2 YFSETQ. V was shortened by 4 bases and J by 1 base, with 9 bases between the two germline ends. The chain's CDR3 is CASSVGGSYEQYF. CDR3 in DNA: TGCGCCAGCAGCGTCGGGGGTTCCTACGAGCAGTACTTC.

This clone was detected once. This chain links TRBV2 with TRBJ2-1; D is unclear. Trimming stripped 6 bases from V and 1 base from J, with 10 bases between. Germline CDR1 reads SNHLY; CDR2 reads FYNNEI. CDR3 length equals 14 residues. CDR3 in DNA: TGTGCCAGCAGGATGACGGAATCCTACAATGAGCAGTTCTTC. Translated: CASRMTESYNEQFF.

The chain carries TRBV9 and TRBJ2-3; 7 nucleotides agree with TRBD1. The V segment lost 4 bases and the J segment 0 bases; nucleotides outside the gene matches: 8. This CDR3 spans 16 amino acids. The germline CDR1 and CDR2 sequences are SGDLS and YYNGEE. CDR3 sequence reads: CASSPRSQGSTDTQYF. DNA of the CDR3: TGTGCCAGCAGCCCCCGTTCACAGGGGAGCACAGATACGCAGTATTTT. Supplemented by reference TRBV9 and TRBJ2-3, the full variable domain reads DSGVTQTPKHLITATGQRVTLRCSPRSGDLSVYWYQQSLDQGLQFLIQYYNGEERAKGNILERFSAQQFPDLHSELNLSSLELGDSALYFCASSPRSQGSTDTQYFGPGTRLTVL.

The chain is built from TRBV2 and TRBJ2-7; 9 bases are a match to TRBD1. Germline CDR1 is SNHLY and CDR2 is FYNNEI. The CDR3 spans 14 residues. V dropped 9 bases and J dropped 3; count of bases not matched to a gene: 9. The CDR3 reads CASLPGQGFYEQYF. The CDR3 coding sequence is TGTGCCAGTCTACCGGGACAGGGATTCTACGAGCAGTACTTC. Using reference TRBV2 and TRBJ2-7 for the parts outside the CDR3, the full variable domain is EPEVTQTPSHQVTQMGQEVILRCVPISNHLYFYWYRQILGQKVEFLVSFYNNEISEKSEIFDDQFSVERPDGSNFTLKIRSTKLEDSAMYFCASLPGQGFYEQYFGPGTRLTVT.

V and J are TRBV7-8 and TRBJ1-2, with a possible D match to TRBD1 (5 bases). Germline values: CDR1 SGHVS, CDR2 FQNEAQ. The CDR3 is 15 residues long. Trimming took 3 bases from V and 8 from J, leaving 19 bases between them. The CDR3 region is CASSLSAWGFYGYTF. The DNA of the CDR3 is TGTGCCAGCAGCTTGTCAGCCTGGGGGTTTTACGGCTACACCTTC.

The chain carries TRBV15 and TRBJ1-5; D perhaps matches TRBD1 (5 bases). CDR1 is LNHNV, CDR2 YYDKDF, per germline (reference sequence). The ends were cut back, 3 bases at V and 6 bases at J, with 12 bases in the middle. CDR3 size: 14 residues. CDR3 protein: CATSSQGSGQPQHF. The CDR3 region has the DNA TGTGCCACCAGCAGTCAGGGAAGCGGTCAGCCCCAGCATTTT.

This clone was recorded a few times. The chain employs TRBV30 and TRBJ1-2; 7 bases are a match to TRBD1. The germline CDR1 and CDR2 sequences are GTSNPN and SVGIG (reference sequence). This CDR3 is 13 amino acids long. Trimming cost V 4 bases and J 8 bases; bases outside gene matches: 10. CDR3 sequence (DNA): TGTGCCTGGACAGCCGGGACAGTAAACGGCTACACCTTC. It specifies CAWTAGTVNGYTF. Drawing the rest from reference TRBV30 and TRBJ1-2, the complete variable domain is SQTIHQWPATLVQPVGSPLSLECTVEGTSNPNLYWYRQAAGRGLQLLFYSVGIGQISSEVPQNLSASRPQDRQFILSSKKLLLSDSGFYLCAWTAGTVNGYTFGSGTRLTVV.

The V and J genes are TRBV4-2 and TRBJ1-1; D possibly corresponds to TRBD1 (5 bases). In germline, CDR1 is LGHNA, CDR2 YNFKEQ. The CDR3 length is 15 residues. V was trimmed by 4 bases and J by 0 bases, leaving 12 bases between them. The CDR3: CASSLWTGLNTEAFF. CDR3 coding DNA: TGTGCCAGCAGCCTTTGGACGGGGCTGAACACTGAAGCTTTCTTT.

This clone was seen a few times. CDR3 DNA sequence: TGTGCCAGCAGCTTAAGTGGGGACAGCTATCAGCCCCAGCATTTT. This translates into CASSLSGDSYQPQHF. This chain uses TRBV7-2 with TRBJ1-5; 7 bases align to TRBD1. The germline CDR1 and CDR2 sequences are SGHTA and FQGNSA. J gave up 5 bases and V 2 bases, and 6 bases lay outside the gene matches. The CDR3 has 15 amino acids.

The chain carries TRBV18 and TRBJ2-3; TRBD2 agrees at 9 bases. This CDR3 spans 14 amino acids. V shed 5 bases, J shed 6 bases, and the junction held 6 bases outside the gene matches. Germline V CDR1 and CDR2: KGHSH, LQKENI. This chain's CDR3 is CASSATGTSDTQYF. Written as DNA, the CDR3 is TGTGCCAGCTCAGCCACCGGGACTAGCGATACGCAGTATTTT.

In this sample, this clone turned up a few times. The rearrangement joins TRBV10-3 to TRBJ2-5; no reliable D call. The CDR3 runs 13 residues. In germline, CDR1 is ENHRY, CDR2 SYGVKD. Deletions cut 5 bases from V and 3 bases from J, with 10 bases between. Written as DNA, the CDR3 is TGTGCCATCAGTATGCGCCTAGAAGAGACCCAGTACTTC. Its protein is CAISMRLEETQYF.

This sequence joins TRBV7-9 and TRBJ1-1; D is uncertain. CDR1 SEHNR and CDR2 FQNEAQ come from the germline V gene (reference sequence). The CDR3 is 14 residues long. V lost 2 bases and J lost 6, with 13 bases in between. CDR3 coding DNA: TGTGCCAGCAGCTTAAACAGAGGGCCCGCTGAAGCTTTCTTT. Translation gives CASSLNRGPAEAFF.